This T cell receptor (beta chain) was sequenced in a study of molecular identifiers for immune sequencing clone quantification. Isolation of naive CD8 T cells was achieved by sorting on a CD8+CD4-CCR7+CD45RA+ phenotype. With respect to this clonotype: The junction differs from germline at one of its ends, possibly a read error.

TCRdb itself ran the PCR reads through MiXCR, one entry per CDR3 protein. Here the sample spans 90,000 or so distinct CDR3 sequences, 20% to 30% being singletons. The CDR3 runs to 13 residues. Germline values: CDR1 MGHRA, CDR2 YSYEKL. The genes are TRBV4-1 and TRBJ1-1; D is unresolved. Sequenced sample: naive CD8+ T cells from blood, with Jurkat cell RNA spiked in. Subset in this sample: FACS-sorted CD8+CD4-CCR7+CD45RA+ naive T cells. This receptor was taken from a human donor in good health. Some libraries in this study had Jurkat cell RNA spiked in. The CDR3 sequence: CASSHGRLTEAFF. Written as DNA, the CDR3 is TGTGCCAGCAGCCATGGGAGGCTCACTGAAGCTTTCTTT.